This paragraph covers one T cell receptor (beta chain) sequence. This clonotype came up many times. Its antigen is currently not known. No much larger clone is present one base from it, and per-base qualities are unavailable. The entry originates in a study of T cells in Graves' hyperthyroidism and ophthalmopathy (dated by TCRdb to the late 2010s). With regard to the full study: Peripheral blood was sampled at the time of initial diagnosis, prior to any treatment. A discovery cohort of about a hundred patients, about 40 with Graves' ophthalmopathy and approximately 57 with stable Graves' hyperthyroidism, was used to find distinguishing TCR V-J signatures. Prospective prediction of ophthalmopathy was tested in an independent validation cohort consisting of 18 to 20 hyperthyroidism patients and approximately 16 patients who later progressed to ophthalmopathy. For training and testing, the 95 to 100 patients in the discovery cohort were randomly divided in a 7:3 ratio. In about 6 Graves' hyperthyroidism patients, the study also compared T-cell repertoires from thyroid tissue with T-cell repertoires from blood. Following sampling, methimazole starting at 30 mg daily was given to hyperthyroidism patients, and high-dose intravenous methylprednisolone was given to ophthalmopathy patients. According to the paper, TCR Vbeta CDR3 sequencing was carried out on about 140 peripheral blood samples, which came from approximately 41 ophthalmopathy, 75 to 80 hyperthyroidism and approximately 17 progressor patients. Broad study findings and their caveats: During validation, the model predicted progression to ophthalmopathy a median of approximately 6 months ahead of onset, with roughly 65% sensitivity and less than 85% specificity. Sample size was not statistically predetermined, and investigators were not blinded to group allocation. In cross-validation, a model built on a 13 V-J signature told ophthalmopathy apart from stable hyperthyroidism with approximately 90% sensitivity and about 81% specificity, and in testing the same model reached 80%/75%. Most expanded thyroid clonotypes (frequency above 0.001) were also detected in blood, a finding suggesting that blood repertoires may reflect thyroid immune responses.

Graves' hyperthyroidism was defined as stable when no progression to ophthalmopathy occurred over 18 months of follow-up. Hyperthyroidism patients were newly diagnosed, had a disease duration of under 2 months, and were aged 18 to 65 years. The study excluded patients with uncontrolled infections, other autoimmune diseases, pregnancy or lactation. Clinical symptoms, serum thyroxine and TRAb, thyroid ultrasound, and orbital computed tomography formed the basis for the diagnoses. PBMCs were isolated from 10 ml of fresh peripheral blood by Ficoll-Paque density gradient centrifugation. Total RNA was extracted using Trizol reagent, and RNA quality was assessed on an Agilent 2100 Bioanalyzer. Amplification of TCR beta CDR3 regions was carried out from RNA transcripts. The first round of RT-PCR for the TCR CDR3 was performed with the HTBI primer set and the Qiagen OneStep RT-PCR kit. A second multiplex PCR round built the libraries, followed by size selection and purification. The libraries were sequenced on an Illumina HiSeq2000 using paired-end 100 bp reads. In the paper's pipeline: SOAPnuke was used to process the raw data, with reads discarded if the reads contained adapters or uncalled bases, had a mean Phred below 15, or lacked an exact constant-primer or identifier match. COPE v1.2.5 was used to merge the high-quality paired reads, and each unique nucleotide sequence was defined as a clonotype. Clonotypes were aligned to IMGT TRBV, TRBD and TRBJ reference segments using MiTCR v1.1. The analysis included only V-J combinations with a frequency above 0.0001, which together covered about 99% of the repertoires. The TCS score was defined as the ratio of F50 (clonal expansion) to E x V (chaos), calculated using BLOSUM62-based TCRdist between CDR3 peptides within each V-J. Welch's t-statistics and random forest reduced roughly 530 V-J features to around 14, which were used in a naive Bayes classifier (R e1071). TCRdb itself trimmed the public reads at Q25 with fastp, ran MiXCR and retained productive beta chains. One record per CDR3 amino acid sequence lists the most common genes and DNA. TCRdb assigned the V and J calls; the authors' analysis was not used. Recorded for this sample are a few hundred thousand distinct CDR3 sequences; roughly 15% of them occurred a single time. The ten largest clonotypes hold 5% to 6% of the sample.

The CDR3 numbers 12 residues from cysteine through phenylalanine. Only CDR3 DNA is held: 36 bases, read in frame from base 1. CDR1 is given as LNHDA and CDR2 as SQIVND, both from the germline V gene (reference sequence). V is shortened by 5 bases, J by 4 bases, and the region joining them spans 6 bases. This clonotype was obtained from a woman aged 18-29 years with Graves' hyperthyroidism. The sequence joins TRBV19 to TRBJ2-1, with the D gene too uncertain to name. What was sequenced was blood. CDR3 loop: CASSVDYNEQFF. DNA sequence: TGTGCCAGTAGTGTCGATTACAATGAGCAGTTCTTC.